The 9 T cell receptor beta chains given below trace back to one sample, sequenced in a study. TCRdb independently ran MiXCR on the RT-PCR reads; one entry per CDR3 protein. The table has 650,000 to 800,000 distinct CDR3 sequences, 14% seen once; the top ten hold around 3.3%. Sequencing was performed on memory CD4+ T cells from blood. Source of these receptors: a female donor in good health, serving as a healthy control.

This clonotype was counted at least ten times. The chain recombines TRBV4-3 with TRBJ2-2; TRBD2 aligns across 10 bases. The CDR3 totals 16 residues. Germline V gene data show CDR1 as LGHNA and CDR2 as YSLEER. Losses at the gene ends were 2 bases for V and 5 bases for J; bases not matched to a gene: 5. In DNA form, the CDR3 reads TGCGCCAGCAGCCAACTAGCGGGAGAAGCGACCGGGGAGCTGTTTTTT. Residues: CASSQLAGEATGELFF.

At least ten counts were recorded for this clonotype. The chain recombines TRBV20-1 with TRBJ1-5; no definite D call. Trimming took 6 bases from V and 4 from J, leaving 10 bases between them. Germline CDR1 is DFQATT and CDR2 is SNEGSKA (reference sequence). The CDR3 length is 12 residues. CDR3 DNA: TGCAGTGCCAGATGGGCGAATCAGCCCCAGCATTTT. It specifies CSARWANQPQHF.

CDR3 loop: CASSLQGAVNSPLHF. Written as DNA, the CDR3 is TGTGCCAGCAGTTTACAGGGGGCTGTTAATTCACCCCTCCACTTT. The chain employs TRBV12-3 or TRBV12-4 and TRBJ1-6; 8 bases line up with TRBD1. CDR3 length equals 15 residues. V lost 2 bases and J lost 6; bases outside the gene matches: 3.

This clonotype has only one observation. This chain links TRBV28 with TRBJ2-7, with 9 bases identical to TRBD2. The germline V gene has CDR1 MDHEN and CDR2 SYDVKM. V was pared by 3 bases and J by 4 bases, with 7 bases of the junction left unmatched. The length of the CDR3 is 15 residues. DNA of the CDR3: TGTGCCAGCAGTTTTTCAGCGGGAGGCTTGTACGAGCAGTACTTC. Protein: CASSFSAGGLYEQYF.

The chain links TRBV18 to TRBJ2-3; 9 nucleotides line up with TRBD1. This CDR3 is 16 amino acids long. The germline CDR1 and CDR2 sequences are KGHSH and LQKENI. Unmatched junction bases numbered 5, after V lost 1 base and J lost 3 bases. This CDR3 reads CASSPLGTGMTDTQYF. The DNA for the CDR3 is TGTGCCAGCTCACCACTCGGGACAGGGATGACAGATACGCAGTATTTT.

The chain is built from TRBV5-6 and TRBJ2-7; D is ambiguous. This CDR3 has 14 amino acids. The V end lost 1 base, the J end lost 2 bases, and 10 bases lay between the germline ends. Germline V gene lookup returns CDR1 SGHDT and CDR2 YYEEEE. This chain's CDR3 is CASSLFQQTYEQYF. The CDR3 nucleotides are TGTGCCAGCAGCTTGTTCCAGCAAACCTACGAGCAGTACTTC.

A few counts support this clonotype. The chain recombines TRBV24-1 with TRBJ2-5; TRBD1 matches 7 bases. The V and J ends lost 6 bases and 4 bases, in that order; junction bases with no gene match: 4. Germline V gives CDR1 KGHDR, CDR2 SFDVKD. This CDR3 spans 13 amino acids. CDR3 in DNA: TGTGCCACCAGTCAGGGGGATGGAGAGACCCAGTACTTC. This sequence encodes CATSQGDGETQYF.

V is TRBV29-1 and J is TRBJ1-1; D perhaps matches TRBD1 (5 bases). V dropped 5 bases and J dropped 1 base, with 14 bases sitting between them. The germline V gene encodes CDR1 SQVTM and CDR2 ANQGSEA. CDR3 length: 14 residues. Here the CDR3 DNA reads TGCAGCGTTTTGGCAGGGAGCCCGAACACTGAAGCTTTCTTT. Protein sequence: CSVLAGSPNTEAFF.

This clonotype appeared a few times. The chain joins TRBV4-1 to TRBJ2-1; 7 bases align to TRBD2. CDR3 length: 16 residues. Losses at the gene ends were 4 bases for V and 4 bases for J; bases not matched to a gene: 10. Germline CDR1 and CDR2: MGHRA and YSYEKL. As DNA, the CDR3 is TGCGCCAGCAGCCCTCATGGGGCTAGCGGATACAATGAGCAGTTCTTC. It yields the protein CASSPHGASGYNEQFF.